The 7 T cell receptor beta chains in this list originate from one sample, sequenced in a study of blood T cell repertoires in COVID-19. Here immunoSEQ multiplex PCR was the method, and the copy in TCRdb shows in-frame clones only, minus some. The sample shows hundreds of thousands of clones, around 83% of them seen only once. What was sequenced was peripheral blood. Source of these receptors: a woman in her sixties or seventies with active or convalescent COVID-19.

A single count supports this clone. The V call is TRBV7-9, the J call TRBJ2-3, with D hard to call. CDR3 length equals 11 residues. Trimming removed 11 bases from V and 5 bases from J, with 11 bases in between. Germline loops: CDR1 SEHNR, CDR2 FQNEAQ (reference sequence). DNA for the CDR3: TGTGCCCAAGAGGCACTAGATACGCAGTATTTT. Protein: CAQEALDTQYF.

The chain is built from TRBV6-6 and TRBJ2-7; possibly TRBD1 for D (5 bases). This CDR3 has 14 residues. Trimming left V 0 bases short and J 3 bases short, with 9 bases between. In germline, CDR1 is MNHNY, CDR2 SVGAGI (reference sequence). Here the CDR3 DNA reads TGTGCCAGCAGTTACTCCAGGGATTTCTACGAGCAGTACTTC. This translates into CASSYSRDFYEQYF.

The chain is built from TRBV6-5 and TRBJ1-2, with TRBD1 matching over 7 bases. The CDR3 runs 15 residues. The germline V gene encodes CDR1 MNHEY and CDR2 SVGAGI. Trimming removed 5 bases from V and 5 bases from J; junction bases left unmatched: 11. The CDR3 region is CASSPDKGAGYGYTF. Here the CDR3 DNA reads TGTGCCAGCAGTCCAGATAAGGGGGCAGGTTATGGCTACACCTTC.

This clone was seen ten or more times. The chain couples TRBV27 to TRBJ2-7; a possible D gene is TRBD1 (5 bases). V was clipped by 2 bases and J by 5 bases, with 10 bases between them. The CDR3 consists of 13 residues. Germline lookup yields CDR1 MNHEY and CDR2 SMNVEV (reference sequence). This CDR3 reads CASSLTGIDEQYF. For the CDR3, the DNA is TGTGCCAGCAGTTTAACAGGTATTGACGAGCAGTACTTC.

The chain recombines TRBV4-3 with TRBJ1-3; D perhaps matches TRBD1 (5 bases). The CDR3 loop spans 17 amino acids. The V end was cut by 0 bases, the J end by 0 bases, with 12 bases between. Germline lookup yields CDR1 LGHNA and CDR2 YSLEER. CDR3 sequence reads: CASSQDRQGISGNTIYF. The CDR3 DNA reads TGCGCCAGCAGCCAAGATAGGCAGGGTATCTCTGGAAACACCATATATTTT.

In its sample, this clone was seen a few times. The chain links TRBV5-1 to TRBJ2-5; 7 bases fit TRBD1. Unmatched junction bases numbered 4, after V lost 3 bases and J lost 2 bases. The CDR3 length is 14 residues. Germline V gene lookup returns CDR1 SGHRS and CDR2 YFSETQ. The CDR3 reads CASSWADRQETQYF. The CDR3 bases are TGCGCCAGCAGCTGGGCGGACAGGCAAGAGACCCAGTACTTC.

The chain is built from TRBV5-1 and TRBJ2-1; 7 bases are shared with TRBD1. The germline gives CDR1 SGHRS, CDR2 YFSETQ. J was trimmed by 15 bases and V by 0 bases; bases with no gene match: 9. The CDR3 loop spans 13 amino acids. This CDR3 is CASSLGSQGKRFF. Written as DNA, the CDR3 is TGCGCCAGCAGCTTGGGATCACAGGGGAAACGGTTCTTC.